A selection of T cell receptor beta chains follows, all from one sample in a study of human T cells and chemical hapten exposure. TCRdb reprocessed the 5' RACE reads via MiXCR and lists one record per CDR3 protein. The repertoire holds about 140,000 distinct CDR3 sequences, with around 4.4% as singletons. The receptors were sampled from a female donor in good health. CDR3s include the opening cysteine and the closing phenylalanine or tryptophan. D genes are given only for firm matches. Some rows have no size entry. The others give once, few or many, or a class for an expanded clone.

V gene,J gene,clone size,D gene,CDR3 protein,CDR3 DNA
TRBV20-1,TRBJ1-1,many,NA,CSARLNTEAFF,TGCAGTGCGAGATTGAACACTGAAGCTTTCTTT
TRBV6-5,TRBJ2-1,many,TRBD2,CASSPLKPGLAGYNEQFF,TGTGCCAGCAGCCCATTGAAACCGGGACTAGCGGGATACAATGAGCAGTTCTTC
TRBV5-4,TRBJ2-7,few,NA,CASSLAAGRNYEQYF,TGTGCCAGCAGCTTGGCGGCGGGACGGAACTACGAGCAGTACTTC
TRBV14,TRBJ2-7,many,TRBD1,CASRRTGDTYEQYF,TGTGCCAGCAGGAGGACAGGGGATACCTACGAGCAGTACTTC
TRBV9,TRBJ1-5,many,NA,CASSVDPVGQPQHF,TGTGCCAGCAGCGTAGACCCTGTTGGCCAGCCCCAGCATTTT
TRBV11-1,TRBJ2-3,many,NA,CASSLLHTDTQYF,TGTGCCAGCAGCTTACTTCACACAGATACGCAGTATTTT
TRBV29-1,TRBJ2-1,many,NA,CSVYDSYNEQFF,TGCAGCGTTTACGACTCCTACAATGAGCAGTTCTTC
TRBV10-3,TRBJ1-1,many,NA,CAISPRRVTEAFF,TGTGCCATCAGTCCGAGGCGGGTCACTGAAGCTTTCTTT
TRBV7-9,TRBJ2-1,NA,TRBD1,CASSFQPGQGTNEQFF,TGTGCCAGCAGCTTTCAACCGGGACAGGGTACAAATGAGCAGTTCTTC
TRBV21-1,TRBJ1-1,many,NA,CASSKGIQGAGTEAFF,TGTGCCAGCAGCAAAGGTATCCAGGGGGCGGGTACTGAAGCTTTCTTT
TRBV4-3,TRBJ2-7,many,TRBD2,CASSQDSSGGAWEQYF,TGCGCCAGCAGCCAAGATTCTAGCGGGGGGGCATGGGAGCAGTACTTC
TRBV20-1,TRBJ2-7,many,TRBD1,CSARPRTGYYEQYF,TGCAGTGCTAGACCCCGGACAGGGTACTACGAGCAGTACTTC
TRBV29-1,TRBJ1-1,many,NA,CSVEGMAENTEAFF,TGCAGCGTTGAAGGGATGGCGGAGAACACTGAAGCTTTCTTT
TRBV7-2,TRBJ2-5,many,NA,CASSSNTRTQYF,TGTGCCAGCAGCTCAAATACCAGGACCCAGTACTTC
TRBV20-1,TRBJ1-1,many,NA,CSAMKGGTEAFF,TGCAGTGCGATGAAGGGGGGTACTGAAGCTTTCTTT
TRBV6-2/TRBV6-3,TRBJ2-7,many,NA,CASSRTAIGQYF,TGTGCCAGCAGTCGGACTGCCATCGGGCAGTACTTC
TRBV12-3/TRBV12-4,TRBJ2-7,many,TRBD1,CASSRTGSSYEQYF,TGTGCCAGCAGTCGGACAGGGTCGTCCTACGAGCAGTACTTC
TRBV7-2,TRBJ2-1,many,TRBD2,CASSPRTSGDSYNEQFF,TGTGCCAGCAGCCCCCGGACTAGCGGGGACTCCTACAATGAGCAGTTCTTC
TRBV3-1,TRBJ1-2,NA,NA,CASTRGSWGYTF,TGTGCCAGCACCCGCGGGTCTTGGGGCTACACCTTC
TRBV24-1,TRBJ1-4,many,TRBD1,CATSDPGQEGEKLFF,TGTGCCACCAGTGATCCGGGACAGGAGGGAGAAAAACTGTTTTTT
TRBV6-6,TRBJ2-5,many,NA,CASSYDRSQGRTQYF,TGTGCCAGCAGTTACGACCGAAGTCAGGGTAGGACCCAGTACTTC